This T cell receptor beta chain was observed in a study of blood T cells in healthy people across ages. Looked up from germline, CDR1 is SGHKS and CDR2 is YYEKEE (reference sequence). V dropped 2 bases and J dropped 8 bases, with 17 bases sitting between them. The CDR3 sequence is 15 residues long. This clonotype was found a few times. The target antigen is unknown. General study findings and limits: Age advanced and TCR beta diversity per million T cells fell, roughly linearly.

The second PCR ran roughly 7 to 12 cycles with a sample-barcoded 5' primer and J-beta primers. Sequencing recovered at least 2.5 million CDR3-containing paired-end reads from each sample. In TCRdb, the 5' RACE reads were re-called with MiXCR into one record per CDR3 protein. Among just over 1 million distinct CDR3 sequences, 40% to 50% were seen once, and the ten largest hold approximately 17%. This rearrangement joins TRBV5-5 to TRBJ2-4, with D tentatively TRBD2 (6 bases). The source material was blood. The TCR sequence derives from a woman aged 60-70 years in good health. Here the CDR3 reads CASSFFAEGMDIQYF. The CDR3 nucleotides are TGTGCCAGCAGCTTTTTTGCGGAGGGAATGGACATTCAGTACTTC.